The source of this TCR beta chain is a study of cytomegalovirus exposure and HLA in healthy donors. Study-wide context: About 82 million unique TCRs from HLA-typed donors were held in an early release of data.

In the PCR, 60 Vbeta and 13 Jbeta primers were used. The assay was immunoSEQ multiplex PCR, and TCRdb's table has in-frame clones only and misses some. The sample has roughly 97,000 clones, around 9.6% seen once; the top ten hold 5.1%. This clone was observed a handful of times. Its matching antigen is unknown. Study outcomes and limitations: Exclusion applied to some V segments, including TRBV6-2 and TRBV6-3, as they were indistinguishable. The study designated 150 to 200 TCR beta chains cytomegalovirus-associated.

The ends lost 1 base at V and 2 bases at J; junction bases unmatched: 9. From germline, CDR1 is SGHDT and CDR2 YYEEEE. This CDR3 is built from 17 residues. The specimen was PBMCs. The clonotype was recovered from a man aged 45-65 years in good health and CMV-seropositive. This chain uses TRBV5-6 with TRBJ2-5, with 9 bases that match TRBD1. CDR3 protein: CASSLLGGGTGQETQYF. In DNA, the CDR3 is TGTGCCAGCAGCTTGCTGGGAGGGGGGACAGGGCAAGAGACCCAGTACTTC. Drawing the rest from reference TRBV5-6 and TRBJ2-5, the complete variable domain is DAGVTQSPTHLIKTRGQQVTLRCSPKSGHDTVSWYQQALGQGPQFIFQYYEEEERQRGNFPDRFSGHQFPNYSSELNVNALLLGDSALYLCASSLLGGGTGQETQYFGPGTRLLVL.